The 12 T cell receptor beta chains below were found in one sample sequenced in a study of sequential checkpoint blockade in melanoma. Regarding treatment: randomized to nivolumab then ipilimumab (arm A) or the reverse (arm B). Assay: immunoSEQ multiplex PCR; the TCRdb copy retains only in-frame clones and omits some. Among some 17,000 clones listed, around 68% were seen once. The sample here was CD8+ T cells sorted from blood (inferred from file names), taken from a patient given nivolumab and ipilimumab in sequence. The source is a human donor with melanoma.

The genes are TRBV4-2 and TRBJ1-1; D is possibly TRBD1 (5 bases). The CDR3 runs to 14 residues. Germline V gives CDR1 LGHNA, CDR2 YNFKEQ. Between the trimmed V and J ends, which lost 1 base and 5 bases, there was a span of 11 bases. In DNA, the CDR3 is TGTGCCAGCAGCCAAGTAATTCAGGGAACTGAAGCTTTCTTT. It yields the protein CASSQVIQGTEAFF.

The rearrangement uses TRBV4-1 and TRBJ2-3; tentative D call: TRBD1 (5 bases). The V gene's germline CDR1 is MGHRA and CDR2 YSYEKL. V was shortened by 1 base and J by 6 bases, with 14 bases between the two germline ends. This CDR3 has 15 amino acids. This chain's CDR3 is CASSQVRTLADTQYF. CDR3 DNA sequence: TGCGCCAGCAGCCAAGTGAGGACACTGGCGGATACGCAGTATTTT.

This rearrangement joins TRBV7-9 to TRBJ2-5; 12 bases align to TRBD2. V shed 3 bases, J shed 5 bases, and the junction held 7 bases outside the gene matches. The CDR3 totals 16 residues. The germline V gene encodes CDR1 SEHNR and CDR2 FQNEAQ (reference sequence). The CDR3 DNA follows: TGTGCCAGCAGCTTCGCGACTAGCGGGAGTAGGGAGACCCAGTACTTC. Translation: CASSFATSGSRETQYF.

The chain recombines TRBV2 with TRBJ2-7; TRBD1 matches 10 bases. This CDR3 region has 17 residues. Germline CDR1 reads SNHLY; CDR2 reads FYNNEI. J gave up 7 bases and V 7 bases, and 19 bases lay outside the gene matches. In DNA form, the CDR3 reads TGTGCCAGCATCCCGGGACAGGGGCTCCTAGGGGGTTGGGAGCAGTACTTC. Its translation is CASIPGQGLLGGWEQYF.

By proportion, this clone is medium-sized. The V gene is TRBV27, the J gene TRBJ2-1; 9 bases align to TRBD1. This CDR3 has 15 amino acids. Germline V gene sequence: CDR1 MNHEY, CDR2 SMNVEV (reference sequence). V lost 6 bases, J lost 5 bases, and 8 bases stayed unmatched. The CDR3 sequence: CASSPDRGLDNEQFF. The CDR3 DNA sequence: TGTGCCAGCAGCCCGGACAGGGGTCTCGACAATGAGCAGTTCTTC.

This chain connects TRBV9 to TRBJ2-7, with 10 bases identical to TRBD1. This CDR3 comprises 16 residues. Germline V gene data show CDR1 as SGDLS and CDR2 as YYNGEE. Germline trimming cut 4 bases from V and 4 bases from J; bases unmatched to any gene: 11. The CDR3 DNA reads TGTGCCAGCAGCCCCCGACAGGGGGCCGGCAGGTACGAGCAGTACTTC. Translating gives CASSPRQGAGRYEQYF.

The table lists this clone with a count of one. The gene calls are TRBV9 and TRBJ1-1; no definite D call. V dropped 4 bases and J dropped 0 bases, with 19 bases sitting between them. This CDR3 comprises 17 residues. Germline V gives CDR1 SGDLS, CDR2 YYNGEE. CDR3: CASSLPLNVPMNTEAFF. Written as DNA, the CDR3 is TGTGCCAGCAGCCTCCCACTCAACGTACCCATGAACACTGAAGCTTTCTTT.

The chain couples TRBV27 to TRBJ2-7; 11 bases are a match to TRBD1. The J segment lost 3 bases and the V segment lost 6 bases, leaving 4 bases of the junction unmatched. Germline V gene sequence: CDR1 MNHEY, CDR2 SMNVEV (reference sequence). The CDR3 contains 14 residues. This chain's CDR3 is CASSPGTGGYEQYF. The DNA for the CDR3 is TGTGCCAGCAGCCCCGGGACAGGGGGCTACGAGCAGTACTTC.

This chain links TRBV5-1 with TRBJ2-1; possible D gene TRBD1, 7 bases. The CDR3 covers 14 residues. Trimming removed 1 base from V and 7 bases from J, with 12 bases in between. Germline CDR1 and CDR2: SGHRS and YFSETQ. CDR3 nucleotides: TGCGCCAGCAGCTTGACGACAGGGAGGAATGAGCAGTTCTTC. Amino acid sequence: CASSLTTGRNEQFF.

V gene TRBV4-1 combines with J gene TRBJ2-1; 8 nucleotides match TRBD2. The CDR3 length is 15 residues. After removal of 1 base from V and 9 bases from J, the junction contained 8 bases not matched to a gene. Germline loops: CDR1 MGHRA, CDR2 YSYEKL. CDR3 DNA sequence: TGCGCCAGCAGCCAAGGGCCCGGGAGGGGAAGTGAGCAGTTCTTC. This codes for CASSQGPGRGSEQFF.

The rearrangement links TRBV7-9 to TRBJ1-5; D is uncertain. The CDR3 is 16 residues long. Per germline, CDR1 SEHNR and CDR2 FQNEAQ (reference sequence). V was cut by 1 base and J by 5 bases, with 15 bases left in between. CDR3 protein: CASSLEGREADQPQHF. The CDR3 nucleotides read TGTGCCAGCAGCTTAGAGGGCCGGGAGGCAGATCAGCCCCAGCATTTT.

The V and J genes are TRBV7-9 and TRBJ2-5; 14 bases align to TRBD2. CDR1 is SEHNR, CDR2 FQNEAQ, per germline (reference sequence). V lost 5 bases, J lost 5 bases, and 4 bases stayed unmatched. This CDR3 has 15 residues. CDR3 protein: CASSEGTSGSETQYF. CDR3 nucleotide sequence: TGTGCCAGCAGCGAAGGGACTAGCGGGAGTGAGACCCAGTACTTC. The entire variable domain, with the rest obtained from reference TRBV7-9 and TRBJ2-5, is as follows: DTGVSQNPRHKITKRGQNVTFRCDPISEHNRLYWYRQTLGQGPEFLTYFQNEAQLEKSRLLSDRFSAERPKGSFSTLEIQRTEQGDSAMYLCASSEGTSGSETQYFGPGTRLLVL.